This T cell receptor beta chain was captured in a study of cytomegalovirus exposure and HLA in healthy donors. Findings and caveats of the study: In vitro testing confirmed three CMV-associated chains as specific for CMV antigens.

This CDR3 contains 14 residues. Germline assignment: CDR1 SGHTA and CDR2 FQGNSA. V lost 3 bases to trimming and J lost 8 bases; unmatched junction nucleotides: 5. The PCR ran on 60 Vbeta and 13 Jbeta primers. Some clones are missing from TCRdb's copy, which holds only in-frame ones; the method was immunoSEQ multiplex PCR. The profile covers 100,000 or so clones, with roughly 69% appearing a single time and roughly 6.3% taken by the ten largest. In regard to this clone: What it binds is not known.

The sequence was obtained from a woman under 40 in good health and CMV-seronegative. This rearrangement joins TRBV7-2 to TRBJ1-4; 8 bases agree with TRBD1. The sample comprised PBMCs. The CDR3 loop is CASSFTTGAEKLFF. In nucleotides, the CDR3 is TGTGCCAGCAGCTTCACGACAGGGGCGGAAAAACTGTTTTTT.